This T cell receptor (beta chain) was profiled in a study of blood T cell repertoires in COVID-19. Overall study context: Whether acute or convalescent, the COVID-19 samples came from the United States, Italy and Spain. T cells, B-cell-depleted T cells, or PBMCs provided the cDNA or gDNA that served as material.

The protocol was immunoSEQ multiplex PCR, while the TCRdb copy is restricted to in-frame clones and leaves out a portion. The sample contains around 260,000 clones, approximately 88% of which appear only once. The V end lost 2 bases, the J end lost 3 bases, and 5 bases lay between the germline ends. This CDR3 spans 12 amino acids. Germline CDR1 and CDR2: MDHEN and SYDVKM. The TCR comes from a human donor in a cohort sampled during active COVID-19. The chain links TRBV28 to TRBJ2-7; D is perhaps TRBD1 (5 bases). Sequences were obtained from peripheral blood. Here the CDR3 reads CASSLRGYEQYF. DNA for the CDR3: TGTGCCAGCAGTTTAAGGGGCTACGAGCAGTACTTC.